Ten or more counts support the clone carrying this T cell receptor beta chain. Germline lookup yields CDR1 KGHDR and CDR2 SFDVKD. V dropped 5 bases and J dropped 4 bases, with 20 bases sitting between them. The CDR3 contains 17 residues. From the PCR reads, TCRdb called clonotypes with MiXCR, one entry per CDR3 protein. The table lists roughly 100,000 distinct CDR3 sequences, around 53% of them singletons. These data belong to a study of CDR3 diversity in severe acne. The chain is built from TRBV24-1 and TRBJ1-5, with D maybe TRBD1 (6 bases). This TCR derives from a male donor with acne. What was sequenced was blood. CDR3 DNA sequence: TGTGCCACCAGTGCCCCGGGACCGGACAGTCCTAATCAGCCCCAGCATTTT. Residues: CATSAPGPDSPNQPQHF.